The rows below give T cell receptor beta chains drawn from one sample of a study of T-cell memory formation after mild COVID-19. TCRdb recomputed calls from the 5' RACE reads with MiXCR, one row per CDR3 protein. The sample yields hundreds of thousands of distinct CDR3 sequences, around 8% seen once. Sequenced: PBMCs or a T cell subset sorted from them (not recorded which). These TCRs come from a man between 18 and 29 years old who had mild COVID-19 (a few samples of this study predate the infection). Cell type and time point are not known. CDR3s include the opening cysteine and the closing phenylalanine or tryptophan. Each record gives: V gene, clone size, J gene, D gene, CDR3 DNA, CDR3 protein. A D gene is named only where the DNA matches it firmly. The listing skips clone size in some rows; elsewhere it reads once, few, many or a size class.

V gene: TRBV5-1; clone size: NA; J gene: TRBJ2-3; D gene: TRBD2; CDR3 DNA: TGCGCCAGCAGCCAATTACTAGCGGGGGGTCTGACTAGCACAGATACGCAGTATTTT; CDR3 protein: CASSQLLAGGLTSTDTQYF
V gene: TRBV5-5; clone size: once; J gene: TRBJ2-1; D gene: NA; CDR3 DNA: TGTGCCAGCAGCCCCGCGTCGGTAACCAATGAGCAGTTCTTC; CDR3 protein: CASSPASVTNEQFF
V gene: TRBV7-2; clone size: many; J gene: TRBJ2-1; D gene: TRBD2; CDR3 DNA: TGTGCCAGCAGCCGCCCGGCTAGCGGGGGGCAATCCTACAATGAGCAGTTCTTC; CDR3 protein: CASSRPASGGQSYNEQFF
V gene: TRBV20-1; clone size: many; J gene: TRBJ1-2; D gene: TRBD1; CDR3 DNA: TGCAGTGCTAGCACAGGGGGATATGGCTACACCTTC; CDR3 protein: CSASTGGYGYTF
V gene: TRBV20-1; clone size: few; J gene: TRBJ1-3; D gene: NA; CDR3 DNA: TGCAGTGCTCCCCTGGCTGGTGGAAACACCATATATTTT; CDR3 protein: CSAPLAGGNTIYF
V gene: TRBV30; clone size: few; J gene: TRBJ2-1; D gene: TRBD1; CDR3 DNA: TGTGCCTGGAGTATACAGGGGCCCGACTACAATGAGCAGTTCTTC; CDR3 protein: CAWSIQGPDYNEQFF
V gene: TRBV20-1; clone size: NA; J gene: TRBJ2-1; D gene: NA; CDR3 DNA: TGCAGTGCGGAACCGGTCGGAGCGAGCTCCTACAATGAGCAGTTCTTC; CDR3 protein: CSAEPVGASSYNEQFF
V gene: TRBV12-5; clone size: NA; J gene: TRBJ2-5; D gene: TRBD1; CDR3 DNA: TGTGCTAGGCCAACCGGGACAGGGGTTGTCCAAGAGACCCAGTACTTC; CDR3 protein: CARPTGTGVVQETQYF
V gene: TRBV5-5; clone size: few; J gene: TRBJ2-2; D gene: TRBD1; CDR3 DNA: TGTGCCAGCAGCGACGACAGGGCGAACACCGGGGAGCTGTTTTTT; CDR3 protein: CASSDDRANTGELFF
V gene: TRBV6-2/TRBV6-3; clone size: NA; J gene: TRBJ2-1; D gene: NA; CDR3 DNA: TGTGCCAGCAGTTACTCGAAGATCGGGTACTCGGGGTTCTTC; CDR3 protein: CASSYSKIGYSGFF
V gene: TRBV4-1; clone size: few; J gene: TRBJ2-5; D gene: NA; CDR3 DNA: TGCGCCAGCAGCCAAGTTGCCGGGAGAGGGGAGACCCAGTACTTC; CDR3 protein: CASSQVAGRGETQYF
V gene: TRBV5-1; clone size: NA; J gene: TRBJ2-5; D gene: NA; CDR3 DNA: TGCGCCAGCAGCTTGGCCTTACGAGAGACCCAGTACTTC; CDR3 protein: CASSLALRETQYF
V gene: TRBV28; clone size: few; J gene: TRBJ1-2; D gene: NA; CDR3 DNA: TGTGCCAGCACCACCTGGGGCACTATGGGCTACACCTTC; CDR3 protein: CASTTWGTMGYTF
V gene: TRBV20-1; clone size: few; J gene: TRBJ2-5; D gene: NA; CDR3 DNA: TGCAGTAACCACAGACCTCAAGAGACCCAGTACTTC; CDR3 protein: CSNHRPQETQYF
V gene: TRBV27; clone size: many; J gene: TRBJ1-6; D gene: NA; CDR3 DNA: TGTGCCAGCAGTCGCCGACAGTATAATTCACCCCTCCACTTT; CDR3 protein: CASSRRQYNSPLHF
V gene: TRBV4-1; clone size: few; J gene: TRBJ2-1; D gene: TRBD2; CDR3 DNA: TGCGCCAGCAGCCACGTAAGCGGGGGGGCCTTTAATGAGCAGTTCTTC; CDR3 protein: CASSHVSGGAFNEQFF
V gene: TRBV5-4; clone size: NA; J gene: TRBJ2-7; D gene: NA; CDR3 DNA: TGTGCCAGCAGCCCTCAGACAGTTAAGGAGCAGTACTTC; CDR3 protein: CASSPQTVKEQYF
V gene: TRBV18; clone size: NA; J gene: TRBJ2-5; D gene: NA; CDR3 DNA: TGTGCCAGCCTCACACGGGAGACCCAGTACTTC; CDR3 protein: CASLTRETQYF
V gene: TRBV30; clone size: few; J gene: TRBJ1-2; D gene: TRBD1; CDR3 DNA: TGTGCCTGGGGCCGGGACAGGGGAGGTTATGGCTACACCTTC; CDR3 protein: CAWGRDRGGYGYTF
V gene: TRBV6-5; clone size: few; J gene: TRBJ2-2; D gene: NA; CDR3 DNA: TGTGCCAGCAGTTACAACCGGGGATGGGCCGGGGAGCTGTTTTTT; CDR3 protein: CASSYNRGWAGELFF
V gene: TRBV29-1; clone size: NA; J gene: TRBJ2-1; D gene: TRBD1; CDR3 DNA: TGCAGCGTTGAAGGAGGGACAGGGAGGATTCCCTACAATGAGCAGTTCTTC; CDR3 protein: CSVEGGTGRIPYNEQFF
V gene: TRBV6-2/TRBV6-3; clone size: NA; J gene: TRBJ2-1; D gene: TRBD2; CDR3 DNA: TGTGCCAGCAGTTACTCGACACTAGCGGTCCCTCTCGGAAATGAGCAGTTCTTC; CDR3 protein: CASSYSTLAVPLGNEQFF
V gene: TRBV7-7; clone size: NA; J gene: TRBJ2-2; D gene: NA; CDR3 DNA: TGTGCTAGCAGCTTAGATGATAGAGGACTAACTGAAACCGGGGAGCTGTTTTTT; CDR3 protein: CASSLDDRGLTETGELFF
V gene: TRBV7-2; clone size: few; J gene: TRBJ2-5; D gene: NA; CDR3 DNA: TGTGCCAGCAGCTCAATGCCGGACGGGGGGACCCAGTACTTC; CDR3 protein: CASSSMPDGGTQYF
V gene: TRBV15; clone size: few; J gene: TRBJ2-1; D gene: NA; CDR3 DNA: TGTGCCACCAGCAGACCCGGGACTTCGGAGCAGTTCTTC; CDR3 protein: CATSRPGTSEQFF
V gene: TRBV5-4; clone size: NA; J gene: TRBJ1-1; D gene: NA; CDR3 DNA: TGTGCCAGCATGGGGGAGGGCTTGAACACTGAAGCTTTCTTT; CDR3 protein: CASMGEGLNTEAFF
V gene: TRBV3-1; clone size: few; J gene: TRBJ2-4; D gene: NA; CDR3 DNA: TGTGCCAGCAGCTATAGCGCAGGGCTATTTAGAAACATTCAGTACTTC; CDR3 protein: CASSYSAGLFRNIQYF